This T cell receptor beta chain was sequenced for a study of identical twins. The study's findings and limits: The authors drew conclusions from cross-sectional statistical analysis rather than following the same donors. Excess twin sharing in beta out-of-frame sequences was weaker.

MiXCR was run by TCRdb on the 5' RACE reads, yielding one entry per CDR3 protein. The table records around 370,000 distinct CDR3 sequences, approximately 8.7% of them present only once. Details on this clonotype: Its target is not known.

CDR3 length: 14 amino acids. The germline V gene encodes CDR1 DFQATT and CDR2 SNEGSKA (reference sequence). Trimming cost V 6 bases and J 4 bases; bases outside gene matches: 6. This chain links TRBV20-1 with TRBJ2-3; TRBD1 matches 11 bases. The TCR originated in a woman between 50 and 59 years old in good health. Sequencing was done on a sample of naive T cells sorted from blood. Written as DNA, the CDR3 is TGCAGTGCGAGGACAGGGGGCGTATCAGATACGCAGTATTTT. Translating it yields CSARTGGVSDTQYF.